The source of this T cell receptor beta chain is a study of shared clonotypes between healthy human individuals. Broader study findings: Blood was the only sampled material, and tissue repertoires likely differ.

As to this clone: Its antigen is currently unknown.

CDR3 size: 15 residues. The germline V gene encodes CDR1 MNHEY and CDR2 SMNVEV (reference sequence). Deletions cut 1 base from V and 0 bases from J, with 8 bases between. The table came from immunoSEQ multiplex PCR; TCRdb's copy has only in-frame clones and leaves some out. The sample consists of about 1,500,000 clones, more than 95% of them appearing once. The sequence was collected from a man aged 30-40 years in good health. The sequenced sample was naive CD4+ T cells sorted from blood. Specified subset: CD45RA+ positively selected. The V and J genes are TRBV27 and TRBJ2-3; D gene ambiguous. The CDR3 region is CASSLFSQSTDTQYF. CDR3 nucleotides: TGTGCCAGCAGTTTATTCTCGCAGAGCACAGATACGCAGTATTTT.